The subject of this entry is one T cell receptor (beta chain). The antigen remains unidentified. The same CDR3 arises from other DNA sequences in this sample as well. TCRdb's table, derived via immunoSEQ multiplex PCR, lists solely in-frame clones and lacks some. The table has 45,000 to 60,000 clones, roughly 76% seen once; the top ten hold about 11%. The data originate from a study of vaccination effects on CD4 cells after COVID-19. Study information: BNT162b2 vaccine or mRNA-1273 vaccine was given to participants in two doses.

Whole-study findings and limits: A shortage of convalescent patients and an absence of early post-infection timepoints characterized the study.

The culture ran for approximately 11 days before CD4+ T cells were isolated. The sample in question was CD4+ T cells from PBMCs cultured without peptide, obtained before COVID-19 vaccination. The TCR sequence derives from a human donor who had a prior SARS-CoV-2 infection.

CDR3 nucleotide sequence: TGTGCCTACTCCCCAGGGTATGGCTACACCTTC. It yields the protein CAYSPGYGYTF. The chain links TRBV30 to TRBJ1-2; weak D call: TRBD1 (5 bases). This CDR3 has 11 amino acids. The germline CDR1 and CDR2 sequences are GTSNPN and SVGIG (reference sequence). Between the trimmed V and J ends, which lost 7 bases and 5 bases, there was a span of 11 bases.